This record looks at one T cell receptor (beta chain) sequence and its context. Its antigen is unidentified. V gave up 0 bases and J gave up 4 bases; unmatched junction bases: 16. CDR3 length: 19 residues. CDR1 SGHTA and CDR2 FQGTGA come from the germline V gene. These data are taken from a study of T cells after yellow fever vaccination. Across the study: Fractions of low cell number were prepared using SMART-Seq v4 Ultra Low Input.

Study-level points and caveats: Compared with primary, the secondary response was weaker and peaked at day 5, not 15. Most primary-vaccination clones reappeared after the booster (96% CD4, 88% CD8).

TCRdb reanalysed the 5' RACE reads using MiXCR and keeps one entry per CDR3 protein. The sample contains 250,000 to 350,000 distinct CDR3 sequences, about 4.5% of which appear only once. Here the sequenced sample was PBMCs, taken 15 days after the yellow fever booster vaccination. This clonotype was obtained from a man aged 18 to 29 who received the YFV17D yellow fever vaccine. The chain has TRBV7-3 and TRBJ2-3; 7 bases agree with TRBD1. The CDR3 loop reads CASSLTTLAGLTGADTQYF. The CDR3 DNA sequence: TGTGCCAGCAGCTTAACAACCCTCGCTGGACTCACAGGGGCAGATACGCAGTATTTT.